Each of the 13 T cell receptor beta chains below was sequenced from the same sample in a study of neoadjuvant anti-PD-1 for oral cavity cancer. Sequencing was performed with immunoSEQ multiplex PCR; in TCRdb, only in-frame clones are kept and a portion is missing. The profile shows more than 15,000 clones, roughly 62% of them singletons. Sample: PBMCs, taken before nivolumab (anti-PD-1) treatment. Receptors were obtained from a person aged 40-85 years with oral cavity squamous cell carcinoma.

The chain recombines TRBV10-1 with TRBJ2-1, with D tentatively TRBD2 (6 bases). The germline gives CDR1 WNHNN, CDR2 SYGVQD (reference sequence). Trimming left V 0 bases short and J 3 bases short, with 12 bases between. The CDR3 runs 16 residues. The chain's CDR3 is CASSESGGVGYNEQFF. CDR3 coding DNA: TGCGCCAGCAGTGAGTCGGGGGGAGTTGGCTACAATGAGCAGTTCTTC.

This clone has a handful of counts. The chain has TRBV9 and TRBJ2-2; 8 bases agree with TRBD1. The CDR3 totals 16 residues. Unmatched junction bases numbered 5, after V lost 4 bases and J lost 0 bases. Germline CDR1 reads SGDLS; CDR2 reads YYNGEE. The CDR3 sequence: CASSPRTGSNTGELFF. DNA of the CDR3: TGTGCCAGCAGCCCCCGGACAGGGTCGAACACCGGGGAGCTGTTTTTT.

This chain uses TRBV7-8 with TRBJ1-5; weak D call: TRBD1 (6 bases). CDR3 length equals 12 residues. Trimming removed 5 bases at V and 9 bases at J, with 11 bases between. Looked up from germline, CDR1 is SGHVS and CDR2 is FQNEAQ. CDR3 protein: CASSLGGGPQHF. CDR3 coding DNA: TGTGCCAGCAGCCTAGGGGGAGGGCCCCAGCATTTT.

The gene calls are TRBV6-1 and TRBJ2-5; 7 positions match TRBD1. J lost 4 bases, V lost 5 bases, and 4 bases had no gene match. The CDR3 is made up of 13 amino acids. From germline, CDR1 is MNHNS and CDR2 SASEGT. The CDR3 sequence is CASSHDRVETQYF. As DNA, the CDR3 is TGTGCCAGCAGTCACGACAGGGTAGAGACCCAGTACTTC.

This chain joins TRBV29-1 and TRBJ2-5; 9 bases fit TRBD1. Germline values: CDR1 SQVTM, CDR2 ANQGSEA. The J segment lost 1 base and the V segment lost 6 bases, leaving 9 bases of the junction unmatched. The CDR3 runs 15 residues. This CDR3 is CSVTTGTGPQETQYF. The CDR3 DNA follows: TGCAGCGTGACCACCGGGACAGGGCCCCAAGAGACCCAGTACTTC.

This clone was counted only a few times. The chain links TRBV25-1 to TRBJ1-1; D remains unclear. Germline V gene data show CDR1 as MGHDK and CDR2 as SYGVNS. The CDR3 consists of 12 residues. Trimming shortened V by 3 bases and J by 1 base, and 3 bases separated the two germline ends. In nucleotides, the CDR3 is TGTGCCAGCAGTGACAGGAACACTGAAGCTTTCTTT. This encodes CASSDRNTEAFF.

The chain employs TRBV2 and TRBJ2-1; 9 bases fit TRBD2. The V gene end was trimmed by 8 bases and the J gene end by 7 bases; junction bases not matched to a gene: 9. The CDR3 runs 14 residues. From germline, CDR1 is SNHLY and CDR2 FYNNEI. CDR3 in DNA: TGTGCCAGCTTAGCGGGAGACGTAGGGAATGAGCAGTTCTTC. Protein: CASLAGDVGNEQFF.

The chain combines TRBV5-4 with TRBJ2-1, with D possibly called TRBD1 or TRBD2 (6 bases each). The CDR3 covers 16 residues. The V gene lost 0 bases and the J gene lost 7 bases, with 17 bases spanning the gap. Germline lookup yields CDR1 SGHNT and CDR2 YYREEE (reference sequence). The CDR3 DNA follows: TGTGCCAGCAGCTTGGCCCTGGGGGGCTACGGGAATGAGCAGTTCTTC. The encoded protein is CASSLALGGYGNEQFF.

The chain is built from TRBV5-6 and TRBJ1-4, with unresolved D. This CDR3 has 15 amino acids. From germline, CDR1 is SGHDT and CDR2 YYEEEE. V was cut by 0 bases and J by 7 bases, with 13 bases left in between. CDR3 in amino acids: CASSLEGVSGEKLFF. The CDR3 region has the DNA TGTGCCAGCAGCTTGGAGGGCGTGAGTGGTGAAAAACTGTTTTTT.

Only a few counts were recorded for this clone. The genes are TRBV7-9 and TRBJ1-5, with D possibly matching TRBD1 (5 bases). There are 15 residues in the CDR3. Germline V gives CDR1 SEHNR, CDR2 FQNEAQ (reference sequence). Trimming cost V 5 bases and J 1 base, with 12 bases left between them. DNA for the CDR3: TGTGCCAGCAGCCAGGGTGGCTCCAGCAATCAGCCCCAGCATTTT. Its protein is CASSQGGSSNQPQHF.

V and J are TRBV6-1 and TRBJ2-3; 7 bases align to TRBD1. The CDR3 runs to 12 residues. The V and J ends lost 6 bases and 10 bases, in that order; junction bases with no gene match: 7. Per germline, CDR1 MNHNS and CDR2 SASEGT. CDR3 region: CASSLLGQPQYF. For the CDR3, the DNA is TGTGCCAGCAGCCTTCTGGGACAGCCGCAGTATTTT.

This clone was seen only a few times. The chain employs TRBV28 and TRBJ2-1, with TRBD1 identical over 10 bases. J gave up 4 bases and V 1 base, and 4 bases lay outside the gene matches. CDR3 length: 16 amino acids. From germline, CDR1 is MDHEN and CDR2 SYDVKM. CDR3 region: CASSLSRTGGYNEQFF. The CDR3 bases are TGTGCCAGCAGTTTATCAAGGACAGGGGGGTACAATGAGCAGTTCTTC. Full variable domain (missing parts from reference TRBV28 and TRBJ2-1): DVKVTQSSRYLVKRTGEKVFLECVQDMDHENMFWYRQDPGLGLRLIYFSYDVKMKEKGDIPEGYSVSREKKERFSLILESASTNQTSMYLCASSLSRTGGYNEQFFGPGTRLTVL.

The CDR3 region has the DNA TGTGCCAGCAGCGTAGAGGGACAGGGGCAAGAGACCCAGTACTTC. Its translation is CASSVEGQGQETQYF. V usage is TRBV9 and J usage is TRBJ2-5; 10 bases align to TRBD1. The V segment lost 0 bases and the J segment 2 bases; nucleotides outside the gene matches: 1. The CDR3 is 15 amino acids. Germline CDR1 is SGDLS and CDR2 is YYNGEE.